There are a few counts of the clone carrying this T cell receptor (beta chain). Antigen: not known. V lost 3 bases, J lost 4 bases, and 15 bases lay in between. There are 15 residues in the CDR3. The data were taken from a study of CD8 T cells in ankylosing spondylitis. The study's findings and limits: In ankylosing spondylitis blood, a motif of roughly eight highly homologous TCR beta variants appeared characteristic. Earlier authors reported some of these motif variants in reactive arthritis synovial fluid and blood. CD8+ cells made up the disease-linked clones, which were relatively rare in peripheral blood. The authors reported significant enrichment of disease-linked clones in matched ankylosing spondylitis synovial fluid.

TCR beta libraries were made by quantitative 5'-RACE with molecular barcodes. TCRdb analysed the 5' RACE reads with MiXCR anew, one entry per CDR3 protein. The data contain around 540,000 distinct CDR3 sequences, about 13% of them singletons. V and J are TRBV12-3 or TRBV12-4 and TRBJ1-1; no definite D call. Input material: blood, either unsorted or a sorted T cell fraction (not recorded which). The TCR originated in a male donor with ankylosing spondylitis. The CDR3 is CASSFYLGGSTEAFF. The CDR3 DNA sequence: TGTGCCAGCAGTTTTTACCTCGGAGGGAGCACTGAAGCTTTCTTT.